The source of this T cell receptor (beta chain) is a study of radiotherapy plus CTLA-4 blockade in lung cancer. Looking at the study overall: Of the patients, about 20% showed objective responses and roughly 30% attained disease control.

As to this clone: Its antigen is not known.

Produced via immunoSEQ multiplex PCR; TCRdb's table is partial and in-frame only. Of 90,000 to 100,000 clones listed, around 79% are singletons. Findings of the study overall: Reportedly, early blood T cell clone dynamics best predicted response, with interferon-beta.

With V trimmed by 5 bases and J by 0 bases, 14 bases remained unmatched. The CDR3 contains 18 residues. CDR1 MDHEN and CDR2 SYDVKM come from the germline V gene. The TCR comes from a human donor with non-small cell lung cancer who had a partial response to radiotherapy plus ipilimumab. Some clones in this sample may be carry-over from other donors' samples. The chain joins TRBV28 to TRBJ1-2; 8 bases line up with TRBD1. Specimen: peripheral blood, collected from a patient treated with radiotherapy plus ipilimumab. The CDR3: CASSPFSNRGEANYGYTF. The DNA for the CDR3 is TGTGCCAGCAGTCCCTTTAGTAACAGGGGGGAAGCTAACTATGGCTACACCTTC.